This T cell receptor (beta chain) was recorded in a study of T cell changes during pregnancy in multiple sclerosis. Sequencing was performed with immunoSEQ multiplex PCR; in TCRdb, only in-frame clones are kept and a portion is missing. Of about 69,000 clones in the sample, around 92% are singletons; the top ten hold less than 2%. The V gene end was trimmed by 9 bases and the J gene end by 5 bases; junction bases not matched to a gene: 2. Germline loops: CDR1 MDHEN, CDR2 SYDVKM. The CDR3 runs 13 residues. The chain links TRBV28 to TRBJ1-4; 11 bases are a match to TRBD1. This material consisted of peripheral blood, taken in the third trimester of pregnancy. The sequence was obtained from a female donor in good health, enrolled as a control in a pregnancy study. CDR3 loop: CASGQGANEKLFF. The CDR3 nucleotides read TGTGCCAGTGGACAGGGGGCGAATGAAAAACTGTTTTTT.